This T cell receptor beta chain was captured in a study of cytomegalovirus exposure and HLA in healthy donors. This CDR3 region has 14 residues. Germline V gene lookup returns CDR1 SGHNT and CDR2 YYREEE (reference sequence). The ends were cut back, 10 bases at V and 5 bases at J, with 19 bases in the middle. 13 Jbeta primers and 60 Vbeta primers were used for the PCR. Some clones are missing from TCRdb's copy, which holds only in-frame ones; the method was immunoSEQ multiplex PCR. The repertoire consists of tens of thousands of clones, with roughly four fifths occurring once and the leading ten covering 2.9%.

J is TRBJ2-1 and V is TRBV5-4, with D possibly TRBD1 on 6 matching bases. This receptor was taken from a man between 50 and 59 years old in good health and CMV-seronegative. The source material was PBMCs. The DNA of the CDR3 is TGTGCCTTTCGACCGGGACACCACGACAATGAGCAGTTCTTC. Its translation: CAFRPGHHDNEQFF.